This TCR beta chain stems from a study of identical twins. Study-level results: Findings came from cross-sectional statistics, without long-term follow-up of donors. Within twin pairs, the out-of-frame alpha sequences they shared showed excess low generation probability. Cord blood beta clonotypes present at high abundance carried fewer insertions; no such pattern appeared in memory repertoires.

From the 5' RACE reads, TCRdb called clonotypes with MiXCR, one entry per CDR3 protein. This table has under 1 million distinct CDR3 sequences, roughly an eighth appearing once. CDR1 is LNHDA and CDR2 is SQIVND in the germline V gene (reference sequence). This CDR3 has 15 residues. V shed 9 bases and J 0 bases; nucleotides not matched to a gene: 6. With regard to this clonotype: The antigen remains unidentified.

These data were also reused for a study on yellow fever vaccine responses in identical twins.

The V and J genes are TRBV19 and TRBJ1-5; TRBD1 aligns across 9 bases. The sequenced sample was PBMCs. This sequence originates from a woman aged 18-29 years in good health. CDR3 region: CASRDRAISNQPQHF. For the CDR3, the DNA is TGTGCCAGCCGGGACAGGGCTATTAGCAATCAGCCCCAGCATTTT.